This TCR beta chain is drawn from a study of beta chain features in type 1 diabetes. Losses at the gene ends were 4 bases for V and 1 base for J; bases not matched to a gene: 5. The germline V gene encodes CDR1 SGHDT and CDR2 YYEEEE. This CDR3 contains 15 residues. What was sequenced were expressed TCRB transcripts, since all of the isolated RNA had been reverse transcribed. Naive, central memory and regulatory T cell samples came to a mean of around 3.3 million reads. Repertoires were generated with immunoSEQ multiplex PCR, while TCRdb's copy carries only in-frame clones and drops some. In the table there are around 500,000 clones, approximately 28% of which are singletons. General study results and limits: Type 1 diabetes patients had fewer VDJ junction insertions and more deletions. Whether TCRB rearrangement is influenced by HLA type went unresolved here.

Comments on this clone: Its specificity is not known.

This receptor was identified in a man between 18 and 29 years old in good health. The sequencing sample was made of naive CD4+ T cells from blood. V and J are TRBV5-6 and TRBJ2-3, with 8 bases lining up with TRBD1. The chain's CDR3 is CASSPRGHGTDTQYF. CDR3 bases: TGTGCCAGCAGCCCCAGGGGGCATGGCACAGATACGCAGTATTTT. Full variable domain (rest looked up from reference TRBV5-6 and TRBJ2-3): DAGVTQSPTHLIKTRGQQVTLRCSPKSGHDTVSWYQQALGQGPQFIFQYYEEEERQRGNFPDRFSGHQFPNYSSELNVNALLLGDSALYLCASSPRGHGTDTQYFGPGTRLTVL.